Listed below are T cell receptor beta chains from one sample, sequenced in a study of shared clonotypes between healthy human individuals. The repertoire was sequenced with immunoSEQ multiplex PCR; TCRdb's copy has only in-frame clones and lacks some. The profile shows hundreds of thousands of clones, about 95% of them singletons. Sequencing was carried out using naive CD8+ T cells sorted from blood. The receptor set was obtained from a woman in her twenties or thirties in good health. Both conserved end residues are part of each CDR3. Each record gives: J gene, clone size, D gene, V gene, CDR3 DNA, CDR3 protein. The D gene is left open where the match is weak. Only some rows state a clone size, as once, few, many or a class for expanded clones.

J gene: TRBJ1-2
clone size: NA
D gene: TRBD1
V gene: TRBV5-4
CDR3 DNA: TGTGCCAGCAGCAACCGGGACAGGAGCTATGGCTACACCTTC
CDR3 protein: CASSNRDRSYGYTF

J gene: TRBJ2-5
clone size: once
D gene: TRBD2
V gene: TRBV27
CDR3 DNA: TGTGCCAGCAGTTTCCTGACTAGCGGGAGTGGGGCGACCCAGTACTTC
CDR3 protein: CASSFLTSGSGATQYF

J gene: TRBJ2-7
clone size: NA
D gene: NA
V gene: TRBV27
CDR3 DNA: TGTGCCAGCAGTTACGGTCACTCCTACGAGCAGTACTTC
CDR3 protein: CASSYGHSYEQYF

J gene: TRBJ2-3
clone size: NA
D gene: NA
V gene: TRBV11-2
CDR3 DNA: TGTGCCAGCAGCTTTCGAGGGAGACCAAGCACAGATACGCAGTATTTT
CDR3 protein: CASSFRGRPSTDTQYF

J gene: TRBJ2-7
clone size: few
D gene: NA
V gene: TRBV5-1
CDR3 DNA: TGCGCCAGCAGCTTGGGATACGAGCAGTACTTC
CDR3 protein: CASSLGYEQYF

J gene: TRBJ1-5
clone size: NA
D gene: NA
V gene: TRBV15
CDR3 DNA: TGTGCCACCAGCAGGGAAGCGGGTACTCATCAGCCCCAGCATTTT
CDR3 protein: CATSREAGTHQPQHF

J gene: TRBJ2-1
clone size: once
D gene: TRBD1
V gene: TRBV7-9
CDR3 DNA: TGTGCCAGCAGCTTGGACAGGGTTGAGCAGTTCTTC
CDR3 protein: CASSLDRVEQFF

J gene: TRBJ1-3
clone size: NA
D gene: NA
V gene: TRBV29-1
CDR3 DNA: TGCAGCGTCATCGTAGGGGAGTCTGGAAACACCATATATTTT
CDR3 protein: CSVIVGESGNTIYF

J gene: TRBJ1-5
clone size: NA
D gene: NA
V gene: TRBV19
CDR3 DNA: TGTGCCAGTGGGGAGGGTCGTCAGCCCCAGCATTTT
CDR3 protein: CASGEGRQPQHF

J gene: TRBJ2-5
clone size: NA
D gene: NA
V gene: TRBV6-5
CDR3 DNA: TGTGCCAGCAGTGGGGACCCGGGCGGAGAGACCCAGTACTTC
CDR3 protein: CASSGDPGGETQYF

J gene: TRBJ1-5
clone size: NA
D gene: NA
V gene: TRBV5-4
CDR3 DNA: TGTGCCAGCAGCTTGGCCGGGTCTGGTCAGCCCCAGCATTTT
CDR3 protein: CASSLAGSGQPQHF

J gene: TRBJ1-2
clone size: NA
D gene: NA
V gene: TRBV4-1
CDR3 DNA: TGCGCCAGCAGCCAAGTTAGGGGGGGTGGCTTCAAGGGCTACACCTTC
CDR3 protein: CASSQVRGGGFKGYTF

J gene: TRBJ2-7
clone size: NA
D gene: TRBD1
V gene: TRBV6-5
CDR3 DNA: TGTGCCAGCAGTTACGACGGACAGGGGGCGTCCCTCGAGCAGTACTTC
CDR3 protein: CASSYDGQGASLEQYF

J gene: TRBJ1-1
clone size: NA
D gene: TRBD1
V gene: TRBV29-1
CDR3 DNA: TGCAGCGTTGTTCCGGGACAGGGGACTAACACTGAAGCTTTCTTT
CDR3 protein: CSVVPGQGTNTEAFF

J gene: TRBJ1-2
clone size: few
D gene: TRBD1
V gene: TRBV6-5
CDR3 DNA: TGTGCCAGCAGGGGACAGTTGGGCTATGGCTACACCTTC
CDR3 protein: CASRGQLGYGYTF

J gene: TRBJ2-2
clone size: once
D gene: NA
V gene: TRBV30
CDR3 DNA: TGTGCCTGGAGTGTATTGAACACCGGGGAGCTGTTTTTT
CDR3 protein: CAWSVLNTGELFF

J gene: TRBJ1-1
clone size: NA
D gene: TRBD1
V gene: TRBV5-4
CDR3 DNA: TGTGCCAGCAGCGCTGCGGACAGGGACACTGAAGCTTTCTTT
CDR3 protein: CASSAADRDTEAFF

J gene: TRBJ1-2
clone size: NA
D gene: NA
V gene: TRBV14
CDR3 DNA: TGTGCCAGCAGCCAAGAGCTGAGGAACTATGGCTACACCTTC
CDR3 protein: CASSQELRNYGYTF

J gene: TRBJ2-1
clone size: NA
D gene: TRBD2
V gene: TRBV27
CDR3 DNA: TGTGCCAGCAATATATATAGCGGGGCTTACAATGAGCAGTTCTTC
CDR3 protein: CASNIYSGAYNEQFF

J gene: TRBJ2-3
clone size: NA
D gene: TRBD2
V gene: TRBV5-1
CDR3 DNA: TGCGCCAGCAGCTTCCACCAGCGGGAGGGGGGAGATACGCAGTATTTT
CDR3 protein: CASSFHQREGGDTQYF

J gene: TRBJ2-7
clone size: NA
D gene: TRBD1
V gene: TRBV28
CDR3 DNA: TGTGCCAGCAAGCCGGGACAGGGTCGGGGCGAGCAGTACTTC
CDR3 protein: CASKPGQGRGEQYF